This T cell receptor (beta chain) originates from a study of shared clonotypes between healthy human individuals. Clones were sequenced by immunoSEQ multiplex PCR, and TCRdb holds only the in-frame ones, with some missing. The data contain around 1.5 million clones, 95% to 99% of them singletons. CDR1 is MNHNS and CDR2 is SASEGT in the germline V gene. The CDR3 consists of 14 residues. V gave up 7 bases and J gave up 2 bases, with 11 bases separating them. The chain carries TRBV6-1 and TRBJ2-2; D is uncertain. The material sequenced was naive CD4+ T cells sorted from blood. As for subset: CD45RA+ positively selected. This clonotype was obtained from a young man in good health. The CDR3 region is CASILKSNTGELFF. CDR3 nucleotide sequence: TGTGCCAGCATATTAAAAAGTAACACCGGGGAGCTGTTTTTT.